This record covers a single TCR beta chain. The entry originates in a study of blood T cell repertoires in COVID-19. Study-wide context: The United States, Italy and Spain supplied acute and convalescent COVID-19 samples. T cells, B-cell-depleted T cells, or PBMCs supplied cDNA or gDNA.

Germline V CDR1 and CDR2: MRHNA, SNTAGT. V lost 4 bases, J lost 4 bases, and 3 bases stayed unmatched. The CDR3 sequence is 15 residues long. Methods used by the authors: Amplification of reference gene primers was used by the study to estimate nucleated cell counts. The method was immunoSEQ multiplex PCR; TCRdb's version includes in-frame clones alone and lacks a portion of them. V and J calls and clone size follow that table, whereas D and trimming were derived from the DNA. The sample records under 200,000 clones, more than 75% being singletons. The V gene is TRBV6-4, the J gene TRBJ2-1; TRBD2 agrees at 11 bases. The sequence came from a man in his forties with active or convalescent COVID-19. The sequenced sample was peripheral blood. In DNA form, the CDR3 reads TGTGCCAGCAGTGCTAGACTAGCGGGATACAATGAGCAGTTCTTC. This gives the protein CASSARLAGYNEQFF.